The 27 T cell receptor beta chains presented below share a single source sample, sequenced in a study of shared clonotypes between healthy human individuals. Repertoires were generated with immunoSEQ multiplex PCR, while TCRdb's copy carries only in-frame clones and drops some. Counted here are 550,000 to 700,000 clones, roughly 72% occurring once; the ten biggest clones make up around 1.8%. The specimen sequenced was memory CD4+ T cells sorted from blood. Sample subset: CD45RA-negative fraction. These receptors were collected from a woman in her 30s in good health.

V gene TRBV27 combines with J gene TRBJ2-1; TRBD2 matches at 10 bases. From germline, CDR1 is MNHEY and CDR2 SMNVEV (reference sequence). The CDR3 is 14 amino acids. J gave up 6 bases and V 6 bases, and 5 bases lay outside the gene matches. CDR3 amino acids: CASRTPSGSNEQFF. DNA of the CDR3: TGTGCCAGCAGGACTCCTAGCGGGAGCAATGAGCAGTTCTTC.

In DNA, the CDR3 is TGTGCCAGCAGTCGCACAGGGTACAATGAGCAGTTCTTC. This encodes CASSRTGYNEQFF. The gene calls are TRBV7-8 and TRBJ2-1, with D possibly matching TRBD1 (6 bases). With 6 bases removed from V and 4 bases from J, the gap between germline ends came to 10 bases. CDR3 length: 13 amino acids. Germline lookup yields CDR1 SGHVS and CDR2 FQNEAQ. Combining the CDR3 with reference TRBV7-8 and TRBJ2-1 gives the whole variable domain GAGVSQSPRYKVAKRGQDVALRCDPISGHVSLFWYQQALGQGPEFLTYFQNEAQLDKSGLPSDRFFAERPEGSVSTLKIQRTQQEDSAVYLCASSRTGYNEQFFGPGTRLTVL.

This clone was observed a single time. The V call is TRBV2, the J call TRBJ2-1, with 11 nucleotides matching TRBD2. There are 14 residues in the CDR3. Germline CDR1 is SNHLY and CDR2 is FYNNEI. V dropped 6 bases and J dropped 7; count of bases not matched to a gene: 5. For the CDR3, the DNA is TGTGCCAGCAGGACTAGCGGGGCTCGAAATGAGCAGTTCTTC. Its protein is CASRTSGARNEQFF.

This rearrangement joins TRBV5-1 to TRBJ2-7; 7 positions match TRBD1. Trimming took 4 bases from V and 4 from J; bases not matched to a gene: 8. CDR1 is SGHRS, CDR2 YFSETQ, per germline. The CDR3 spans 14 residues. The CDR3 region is CASSPAGGMYEQYF. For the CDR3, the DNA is TGCGCCAGCAGCCCGGCAGGGGGTATGTACGAGCAGTACTTC.

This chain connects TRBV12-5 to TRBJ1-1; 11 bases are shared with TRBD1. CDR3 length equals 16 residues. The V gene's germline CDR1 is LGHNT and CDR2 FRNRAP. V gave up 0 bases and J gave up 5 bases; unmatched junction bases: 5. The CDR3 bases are TGTGCTAGTGGTTTGGTACTCGGACAGGGGGCAACTGAAGCTTTCTTT. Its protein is CASGLVLGQGATEAFF.

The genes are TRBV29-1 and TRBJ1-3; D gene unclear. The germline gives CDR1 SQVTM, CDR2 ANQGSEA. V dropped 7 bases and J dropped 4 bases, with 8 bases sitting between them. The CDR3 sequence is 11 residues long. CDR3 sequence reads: CSGLEGNTIYF. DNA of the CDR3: TGCAGCGGGCTGGAGGGAAACACCATATATTTT.

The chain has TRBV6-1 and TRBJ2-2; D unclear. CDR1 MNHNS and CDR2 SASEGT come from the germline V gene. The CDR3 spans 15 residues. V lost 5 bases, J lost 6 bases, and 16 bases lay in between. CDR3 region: CASSSSDPLAGELFF. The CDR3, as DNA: TGTGCCAGCAGTAGTAGTGACCCCTTGGCCGGGGAGCTGTTTTTT.

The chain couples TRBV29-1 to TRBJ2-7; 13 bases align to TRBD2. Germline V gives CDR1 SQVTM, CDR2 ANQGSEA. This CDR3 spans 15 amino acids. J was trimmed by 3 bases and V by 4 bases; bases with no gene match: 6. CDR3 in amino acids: CSVGGGLAGLYEQYF. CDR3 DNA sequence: TGCAGCGTTGGGGGGGGACTAGCGGGACTCTACGAGCAGTACTTC.

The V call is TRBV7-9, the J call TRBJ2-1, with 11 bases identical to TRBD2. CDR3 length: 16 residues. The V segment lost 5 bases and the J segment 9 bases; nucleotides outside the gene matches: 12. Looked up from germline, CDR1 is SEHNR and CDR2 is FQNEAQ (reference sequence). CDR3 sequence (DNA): TGTGCCAGCAGCGACAATAGCGGGAGGGCCGCTAGTGAGCAGTTCTTC. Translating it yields CASSDNSGRAASEQFF.

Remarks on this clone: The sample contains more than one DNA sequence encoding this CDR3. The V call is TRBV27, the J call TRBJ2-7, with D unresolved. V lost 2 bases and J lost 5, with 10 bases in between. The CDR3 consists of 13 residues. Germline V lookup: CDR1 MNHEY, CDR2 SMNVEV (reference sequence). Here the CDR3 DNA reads TGTGCCAGCAGTTTAACCCGCCGACACGAGCAGTACTTC. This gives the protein CASSLTRRHEQYF.

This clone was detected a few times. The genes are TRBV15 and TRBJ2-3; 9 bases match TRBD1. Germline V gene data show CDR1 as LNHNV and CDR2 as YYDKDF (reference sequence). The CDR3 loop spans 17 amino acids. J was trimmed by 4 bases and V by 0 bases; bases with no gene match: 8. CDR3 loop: CATSRDLVGQGSDTQYF. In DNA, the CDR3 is TGTGCCACCAGCAGAGATTTGGTGGGACAGGGTTCAGATACGCAGTATTTT. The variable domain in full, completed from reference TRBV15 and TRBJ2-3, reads DAMVIQNPRYQVTQFGKPVTLSCSQTLNHNVMYWYQQKSSQAPKLLFHYYDKDFNNEADTPDNFQSRRPNTSFCFLDIRSPGLGDTAMYLCATSRDLVGQGSDTQYFGPGTRLTVL.

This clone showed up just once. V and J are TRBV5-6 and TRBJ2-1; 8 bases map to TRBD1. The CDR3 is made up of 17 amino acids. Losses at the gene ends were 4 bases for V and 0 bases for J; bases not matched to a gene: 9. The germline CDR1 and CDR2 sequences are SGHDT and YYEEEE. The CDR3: CASSPPRGQGSYNEQFF. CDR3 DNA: TGTGCCAGCAGCCCACCCCGCGGACAGGGCTCCTACAATGAGCAGTTCTTC. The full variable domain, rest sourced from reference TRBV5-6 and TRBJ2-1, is DAGVTQSPTHLIKTRGQQVTLRCSPKSGHDTVSWYQQALGQGPQFIFQYYEEEERQRGNFPDRFSGHQFPNYSSELNVNALLLGDSALYLCASSPPRGQGSYNEQFFGPGTRLTVL.

CDR3 loop: CASSFSSGSTYEQYF. The DNA of the CDR3 is TGTGCCAGCAGCTTTTCTAGCGGGAGCACCTACGAGCAGTACTTC. The gene calls are TRBV7-2 and TRBJ2-7; 10 nucleotides align to TRBD2. Germline lookup yields CDR1 SGHTA and CDR2 FQGNSA. The CDR3 loop spans 15 amino acids. V shed 3 bases, J shed 2 bases, and the junction held 4 bases outside the gene matches.

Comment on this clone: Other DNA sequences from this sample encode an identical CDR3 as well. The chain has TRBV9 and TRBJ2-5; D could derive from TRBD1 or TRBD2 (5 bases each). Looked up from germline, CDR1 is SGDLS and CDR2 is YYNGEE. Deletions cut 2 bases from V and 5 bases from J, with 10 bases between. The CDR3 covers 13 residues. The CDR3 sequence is CASSVRGGETQYF. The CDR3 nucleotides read TGTGCCAGCAGCGTGAGGGGCGGCGAGACCCAGTACTTC.

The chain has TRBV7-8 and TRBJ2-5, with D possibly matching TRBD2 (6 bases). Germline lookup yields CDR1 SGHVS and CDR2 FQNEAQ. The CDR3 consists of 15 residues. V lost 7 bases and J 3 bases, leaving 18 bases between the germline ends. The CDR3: CASNGPGLAKETQYF. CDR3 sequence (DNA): TGTGCCAGCAACGGTCCGGGACTGGCAAAAGAGACCCAGTACTTC.

CDR3: CASSHPRDGGTYAYEQYF. In DNA form, the CDR3 reads TGCGCCAGCAGCCACCCCCGGGACGGGGGGACTTACGCCTACGAGCAGTACTTC. V is TRBV5-1 and J is TRBJ2-7; 7 bases match TRBD2. The CDR3 loop spans 18 amino acids. Germline-derived CDR1 and CDR2 are SGHRS and YFSETQ. Germline trimming cut 4 bases from V and 2 bases from J; bases unmatched to any gene: 18. Complete variable domain (other parts from reference TRBV5-1 and TRBJ2-7): KAGVTQTPRYLIKTRGQQVTLSCSPISGHRSVSWYQQTPGQGLQFLFEYFSETQRNKGNFPGRFSGRQFSNSRSEMNVSTLELGDSALYLCASSHPRDGGTYAYEQYFGPGTRLTVT.

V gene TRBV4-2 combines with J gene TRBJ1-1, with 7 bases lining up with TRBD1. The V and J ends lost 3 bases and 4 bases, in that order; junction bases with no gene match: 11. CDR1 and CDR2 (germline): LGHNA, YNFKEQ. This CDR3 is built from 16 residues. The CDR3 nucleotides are TGTGCCAGCAGCCAGGCCAGCAGGGGGGACGGCACTGAAGCTTTCTTT. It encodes CASSQASRGDGTEAFF.

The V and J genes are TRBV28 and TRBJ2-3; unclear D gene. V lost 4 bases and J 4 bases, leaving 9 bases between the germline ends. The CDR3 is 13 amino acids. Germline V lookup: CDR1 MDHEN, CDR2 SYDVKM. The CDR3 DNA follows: TGTGCCAGCAGTTCATCGGCCGCAGATACGCAGTATTTT. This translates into CASSSSAADTQYF.

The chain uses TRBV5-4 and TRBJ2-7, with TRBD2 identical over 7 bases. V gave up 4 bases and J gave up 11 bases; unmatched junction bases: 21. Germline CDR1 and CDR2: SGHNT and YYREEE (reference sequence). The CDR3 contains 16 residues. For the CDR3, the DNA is TGTGCCAGCAGCCCCCGAGGCGGCGGGGGTTTTACGAGTGAGTACTTC. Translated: CASSPRGGGGFTSEYF.

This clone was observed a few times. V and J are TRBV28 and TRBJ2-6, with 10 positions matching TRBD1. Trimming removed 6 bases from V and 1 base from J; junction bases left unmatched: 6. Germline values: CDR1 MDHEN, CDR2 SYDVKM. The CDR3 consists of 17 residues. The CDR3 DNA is TGTGCCAGCAGAGAGGGGACAGGGGTATCTGGGGCCAACGTCCTGACTTTC. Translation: CASREGTGVSGANVLTF.

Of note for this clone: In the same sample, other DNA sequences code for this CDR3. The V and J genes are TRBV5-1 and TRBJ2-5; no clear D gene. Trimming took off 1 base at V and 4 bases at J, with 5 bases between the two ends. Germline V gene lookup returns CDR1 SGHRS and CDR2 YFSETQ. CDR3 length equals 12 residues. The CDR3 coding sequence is TGCGCCAGCAGCTTGAGTGGAGAGACCCAGTACTTC. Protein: CASSLSGETQYF.

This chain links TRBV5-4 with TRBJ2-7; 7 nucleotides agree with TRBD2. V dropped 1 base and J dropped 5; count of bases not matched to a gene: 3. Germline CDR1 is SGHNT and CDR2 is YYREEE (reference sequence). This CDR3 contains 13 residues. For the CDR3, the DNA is TGTGCCAGCAGCTTGTGGGCGGGGGACGAGCAGTACTTC. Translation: CASSLWAGDEQYF.

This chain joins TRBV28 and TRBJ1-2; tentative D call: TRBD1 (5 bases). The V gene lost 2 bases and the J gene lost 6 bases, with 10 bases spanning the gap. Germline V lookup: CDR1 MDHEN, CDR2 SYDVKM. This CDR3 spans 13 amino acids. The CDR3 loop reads CASSLVGRDGYTF. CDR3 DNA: TGTGCCAGCAGTTTAGTGGGCAGGGATGGCTACACCTTC.

CDR3 loop: CASSFLTWNTEAFF. CDR3 DNA: TGTGCCAGCAGCTTCTTGACTTGGAACACTGAAGCTTTCTTT. The genes are TRBV7-2 and TRBJ1-1; no clear D gene. Trimming took off 3 bases at V and 1 base at J, with 9 bases between the two ends. The CDR3 runs 14 residues. Germline V CDR1 and CDR2: SGHTA, FQGNSA.

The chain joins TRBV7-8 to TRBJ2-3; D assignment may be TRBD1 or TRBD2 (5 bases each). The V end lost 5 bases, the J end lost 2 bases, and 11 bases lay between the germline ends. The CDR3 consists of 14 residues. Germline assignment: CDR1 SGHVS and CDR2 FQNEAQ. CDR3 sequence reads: CASSRGRTTDTQYF. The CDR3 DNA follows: TGTGCCAGCAGCCGGGGACGGACCACAGATACGCAGTATTTT.

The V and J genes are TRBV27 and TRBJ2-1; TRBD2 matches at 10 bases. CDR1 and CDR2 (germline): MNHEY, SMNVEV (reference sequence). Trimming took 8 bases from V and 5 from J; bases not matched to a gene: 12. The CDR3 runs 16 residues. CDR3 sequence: CASPLPGLAENNEQFF. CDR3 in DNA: TGTGCCAGCCCTCTACCTGGACTAGCGGAGAACAATGAGCAGTTCTTC.

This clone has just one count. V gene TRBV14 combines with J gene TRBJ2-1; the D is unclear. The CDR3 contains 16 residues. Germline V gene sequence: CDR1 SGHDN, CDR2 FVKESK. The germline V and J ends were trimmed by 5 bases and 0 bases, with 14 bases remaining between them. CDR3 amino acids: CASSSLPRSSYNEQFF. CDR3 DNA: TGTGCCAGCAGCTCCCTCCCCCGGAGCTCCTACAATGAGCAGTTCTTC.